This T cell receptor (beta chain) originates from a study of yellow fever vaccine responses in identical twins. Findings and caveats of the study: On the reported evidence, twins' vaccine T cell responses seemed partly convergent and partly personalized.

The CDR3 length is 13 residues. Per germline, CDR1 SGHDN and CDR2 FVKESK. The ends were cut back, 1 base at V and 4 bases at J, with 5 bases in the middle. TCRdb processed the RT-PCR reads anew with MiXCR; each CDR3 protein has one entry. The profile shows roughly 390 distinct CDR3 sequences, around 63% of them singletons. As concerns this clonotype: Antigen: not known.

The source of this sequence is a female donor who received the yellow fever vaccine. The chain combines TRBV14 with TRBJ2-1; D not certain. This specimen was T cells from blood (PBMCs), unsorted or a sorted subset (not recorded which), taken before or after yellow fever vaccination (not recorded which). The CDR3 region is CASSQVTYNEQFF. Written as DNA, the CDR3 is TGTGCCAGCAGCCAAGTTACGTACAATGAGCAGTTCTTC. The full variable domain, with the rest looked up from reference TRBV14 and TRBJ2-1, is EAGVTQFPSHSVIEKGQTVTLRCDPISGHDNLYWYRRVMGKEIKFLLHFVKESKQDESGMPNNRFLAERTGGTYSTLKVQPAELEDSGVYFCASSQVTYNEQFFGPGTRLTVL.